These 31 T cell receptor beta chains were all obtained from the same sample, sequenced in a study of glioma-infiltrating T cells after dendritic cell vaccination. Only in-frame clones appear in the TCRdb table, and some are missing; sequencing was by immunoSEQ multiplex PCR. The sample lists approximately 110,000 clones, around 89% occurring once. Time point of the sample: after dendritic cell vaccination, including at tumor progression/relapse. The sequenced sample was blood, obtained after dendritic cell vaccination. The receptors come from a human donor with glioblastoma.

This chain uses TRBV6-1 with TRBJ1-1; D might be TRBD1 (6 bases). Germline V gene data show CDR1 as MNHNS and CDR2 as SASEGT. V was clipped by 8 bases and J by 0 bases, with 10 bases between them. The CDR3 runs to 13 residues. CDR3 protein: CASSGQMNTEAFF. The CDR3 DNA follows: TGTGCCAGCTCCGGACAGATGAACACTGAAGCTTTCTTT.

The chain uses TRBV19 and TRBJ1-5; D might be TRBD1 (6 bases). The CDR3 has 15 amino acids. V was clipped by 7 bases and J by 6 bases, with 19 bases between them. Germline CDR1 and CDR2: LNHDA and SQIVND (reference sequence). The DNA for the CDR3 is TGTGCCAGTACCTATAGGAGGACAGCGGCTCAGCCCCAGCATTTT. Translation gives CASTYRRTAAQPQHF.

The V call is TRBV5-1, the J call TRBJ1-5; weak D call: TRBD1 (6 bases). The CDR3 runs to 16 residues. CDR1 SGHRS and CDR2 YFSETQ come from the germline V gene. Trimming shortened V by 0 bases and J by 6 bases, and 16 bases separated the two germline ends. The CDR3 loop is CASSLDGGEGGQPQHF. In DNA, the CDR3 is TGCGCCAGCAGCTTGGATGGGGGGGAAGGGGGTCAGCCCCAGCATTTT.

The V gene is TRBV10-3, the J gene TRBJ2-2; possibly TRBD2 for D (5 bases). Germline V gene sequence: CDR1 ENHRY, CDR2 SYGVKD. The CDR3 runs to 14 residues. V was clipped by 6 bases and J by 4 bases, with 12 bases between them. The CDR3 region has the DNA TGTGCCATCAGAAGCGGTGGTGGCACCGGGGAGCTGTTTTTT. This translates into CAIRSGGGTGELFF.

The CDR3 nucleotides are TGTGCCAGCAGTGAGACAGCGAAGCAATATGGCTACACCTTC. This translates into CASSETAKQYGYTF. The V call is TRBV2, the J call TRBJ1-2; possibly TRBD1 for D (5 bases). Germline loops: CDR1 SNHLY, CDR2 FYNNEI. The CDR3 covers 14 residues. The V gene lost 3 bases and the J gene lost 5 bases, with 13 bases spanning the gap.

This clone has more than one count but fewer than ten. The rearrangement uses TRBV18 and TRBJ2-1, with TRBD1 matching over 7 bases. There are 14 residues in the CDR3. The ends lost 5 bases at V and 4 bases at J; junction bases unmatched: 5. Germline V gives CDR1 KGHSH, CDR2 LQKENI. The CDR3 region has the DNA TGTGCCAGCTCAGCCCCACAGGGGTACAATGAGCAGTTCTTC. Residues: CASSAPQGYNEQFF.

The V and J genes are TRBV19 and TRBJ2-1, with 8 nucleotides matching TRBD2. V trimming: 4 bases; J trimming: 0 bases; junction bases outside the gene matches: 2. Germline CDR1 is LNHDA and CDR2 is SQIVND (reference sequence). The CDR3 totals 15 residues. CDR3 nucleotides: TGTGCCAGTAGTAGGGCGGGGGGCTCCTACAATGAGCAGTTCTTC. The encoded protein is CASSRAGGSYNEQFF.

This chain uses TRBV30 with TRBJ2-1; 9 bases match TRBD2. V dropped 4 bases and J dropped 4; count of bases not matched to a gene: 8. CDR3 length: 15 amino acids. Germline-derived CDR1 and CDR2 are GTSNPN and SVGIG (reference sequence). The CDR3 DNA is TGTGCCTGGAAGGCGGGGGGGCCAAGGTACAATGAGCAGTTCTTC. Its protein is CAWKAGGPRYNEQFF. Combining the CDR3 with reference TRBV30 and TRBJ2-1 gives the whole variable domain SQTIHQWPATLVQPVGSPLSLECTVEGTSNPNLYWYRQAAGRGLQLLFYSVGIGQISSEVPQNLSASRPQDRQFILSSKKLLLSDSGFYLCAWKAGGPRYNEQFFGPGTRLTVL.

V gene TRBV9 combines with J gene TRBJ1-1; the D gene is possibly TRBD1 (5 bases). This CDR3 region has 13 residues. Germline-derived CDR1 and CDR2 are SGDLS and YYNGEE. V gave up 4 bases and J gave up 3 bases, with 10 bases separating them. CDR3 protein: CASSFSRDTEAFF. The CDR3 nucleotides read TGTGCCAGCAGCTTTAGCAGGGACACTGAAGCTTTCTTT.

The genes are TRBV9 and TRBJ1-4; 7 bases are a match to TRBD1. This CDR3 is 13 amino acids long. Germline CDR1 is SGDLS and CDR2 is YYNGEE. The junction had 4 bases not matched to a gene; V was cut back by 6 bases and J by 5 bases. The DNA for the CDR3 is TGTGCCAGCACTCCGACAGGGAATGAAAAACTGTTTTTT. It specifies CASTPTGNEKLFF.

A note on this clone: Other DNA sequences in this sample translate to the same CDR3. The chain links TRBV10-2 to TRBJ2-1; maybe TRBD2 (5 bases). Trimming left V 0 bases short and J 8 bases short, with 11 bases between. This CDR3 has 14 residues. Germline-derived CDR1 and CDR2 are WSHSY and SAAADI. The CDR3 loop reads CASSESTGRDEQFF. CDR3 sequence (DNA): TGCGCCAGCAGTGAGTCGACGGGGAGAGATGAGCAGTTCTTC.

The V call is TRBV6-1, the J call TRBJ2-7; TRBD2 might be the D (5 bases). V lost 10 bases and J lost 7, with 23 bases in between. This CDR3 has 14 residues. CDR1 is MNHNS and CDR2 is SASEGT in the germline V gene. In nucleotides, the CDR3 is TGTGCCACCGAGGGATGGACCTCGCTAGTAGAGCAGTACTTC. It specifies CATEGWTSLVEQYF.

The V gene is TRBV19, the J gene TRBJ1-2, with D maybe TRBD1 (5 bases). With 3 bases removed from V and 0 bases from J, the gap between germline ends came to 11 bases. The CDR3 consists of 15 residues. Germline values: CDR1 LNHDA, CDR2 SQIVND (reference sequence). The CDR3 coding sequence is TGTGCCAGTAGTATCCGCGGGGCAGCTAACTATGGCTACACCTTC. Protein: CASSIRGAANYGYTF.

A single count supports this clone. CDR3 in amino acids: CASKSPRGAFF. As DNA, the CDR3 is TGTGCCAGCAAATCTCCCAGAGGAGCTTTCTTT. This chain uses TRBV12-1 with TRBJ1-1. TRBV12-1 is assigned pseudogene status. CDR3 size: 11 residues.

The chain uses TRBV7-8 and TRBJ2-5, with a tentative D call TRBD2 (6 bases). The germline CDR1 and CDR2 sequences are SGHVS and FQNEAQ. The V gene lost 1 base and the J gene lost 2 bases, with 26 bases spanning the gap. The CDR3 is made up of 20 amino acids. The CDR3, as DNA: TGTGCCAGCAGCTTAGGGTACCGGATGGGCGGGTCGCGGGATCAAGAGACCCAGTACTTC. This codes for CASSLGYRMGGSRDQETQYF.

The chain joins TRBV5-1 to TRBJ2-3, with a tentative D call TRBD2 (6 bases). This CDR3 is built from 15 residues. With 1 base removed from V and 1 base from J, the gap between germline ends came to 10 bases. CDR1 is SGHRS, CDR2 YFSETQ, per germline. CDR3 DNA sequence: TGCGCCAGCAGCTTGCGGGAGCCTCGCACAGATACGCAGTATTTT. This gives the protein CASSLREPRTDTQYF. Supplemented by reference TRBV5-1 and TRBJ2-3, the full variable domain reads KAGVTQTPRYLIKTRGQQVTLSCSPISGHRSVSWYQQTPGQGLQFLFEYFSETQRNKGNFPGRFSGRQFSNSRSEMNVSTLELGDSALYLCASSLREPRTDTQYFGPGTRLTVL.

The V call is TRBV10-3, the J call TRBJ1-1; D possibly corresponds to TRBD1 (6 bases). The CDR3 length is 13 residues. Germline V gene sequence: CDR1 ENHRY, CDR2 SYGVKD. Trimming pared 10 bases from V and 1 base from J, leaving 13 bases between. The chain's CDR3 is CASHRDPNTEAFF. In nucleotides, the CDR3 is TGTGCCAGCCACAGGGATCCGAACACTGAAGCTTTCTTT.

The chain uses TRBV11-2 and TRBJ1-1; TRBD1 matches 7 bases. The V and J ends lost 4 bases and 10 bases, in that order; junction bases with no gene match: 21. Germline loops: CDR1 SGHAT, CDR2 FQNNGV. The CDR3 extends over 17 amino acids. The CDR3 DNA follows: TGTGCCAGCAGCTCGAATACTCAACGGACAGGTGGACCGGGAGCTTTCTTT. It is translated as CASSSNTQRTGGPGAFF. The full variable domain, in which reference TRBV11-2 and TRBJ1-1 provide the parts outside the CDR3, is EAGVAQSPRYKIIEKRQSVAFWCNPISGHATLYWYQQILGQGPKLLIQFQNNGVVDDSQLPKDRFSAERLKGVDSTLKIQPAKLEDSAVYLCASSSNTQRTGGPGAFFGQGTRLTVV.

The V and J genes are TRBV6-5 and TRBJ1-2; the match to TRBD1 covers 8 bases. CDR3 length: 14 residues. Germline V gene data show CDR1 as MNHEY and CDR2 as SVGAGI. Trimming took 1 base from V and 4 from J; bases not matched to a gene: 2. The CDR3 is CASSYFGQGYGYTF. DNA of the CDR3: TGTGCCAGCAGTTACTTCGGACAGGGCTATGGCTACACCTTC.

The rearrangement joins TRBV5-6 to TRBJ2-5; the match to TRBD2 covers 7 bases. The CDR3 runs 14 residues. J gave up 5 bases and V 2 bases, and 6 bases lay outside the gene matches. The germline CDR1 and CDR2 sequences are SGHDT and YYEEEE. CDR3 in DNA: TGTGCCAGCAGCTTCGGACTAGTAGACGAGACCCAGTACTTC. Its translation: CASSFGLVDETQYF.

The V call is TRBV5-1, the J call TRBJ2-3; D is perhaps TRBD2 (6 bases). V lost 8 bases and J 7 bases, leaving 23 bases between the germline ends. Germline loops: CDR1 SGHRS, CDR2 YFSETQ. The CDR3 covers 15 residues. The CDR3 is CASAKSAGRVYTQYF. Here the CDR3 DNA reads TGCGCCAGTGCGAAGAGCGCGGGGAGAGTCTATACGCAGTATTTT.

This chain uses TRBV5-4 with TRBJ2-1; TRBD2 aligns across 9 bases. The CDR3 is 15 residues long. CDR1 and CDR2 (germline): SGHNT, YYREEE (reference sequence). Trimming removed 4 bases from V and 4 bases from J; junction bases left unmatched: 6. CDR3 sequence (DNA): TGTGCCAGCAGCCTAGGGACTAGCAGATACAATGAGCAGTTCTTC. This encodes CASSLGTSRYNEQFF.

The V gene is TRBV2, the J gene TRBJ2-5; 9 positions match TRBD1. Losses at the gene ends were 5 bases for V and 4 bases for J; bases not matched to a gene: 5. Germline loops: CDR1 SNHLY, CDR2 FYNNEI. CDR3 length: 14 residues. CDR3 loop: CASSRRQGGETQYF. The CDR3 nucleotides read TGTGCCAGCAGTCGAAGACAGGGGGGAGAGACCCAGTACTTC. The entire variable domain, with the rest obtained from reference TRBV2 and TRBJ2-5, is as follows: EPEVTQTPSHQVTQMGQEVILRCVPISNHLYFYWYRQILGQKVEFLVSFYNNEISEKSEIFDDQFSVERPDGSNFTLKIRSTKLEDSAMYFCASSRRQGGETQYFGPGTRLLVL.

V and J are TRBV9 and TRBJ2-3; D is perhaps TRBD1 (6 bases). This CDR3 has 13 residues. V lost 4 bases, J lost 6 bases, and 12 bases lay in between. Germline V gives CDR1 SGDLS, CDR2 YYNGEE. DNA of the CDR3: TGTGCCAGCAGCTTACAGGGCGCGGATACGCAGTATTTT. Translated: CASSLQGADTQYF.

The chain carries TRBV5-1 and TRBJ1-2; 7 bases map to TRBD1. With 7 bases clipped from V and 0 bases from J, the junction kept 3 bases outside the gene matches. The germline CDR1 and CDR2 sequences are SGHRS and YFSETQ. CDR3 size: 13 residues. Here the CDR3 DNA reads TGCGCCAGCGGGGACAGTCCTAACTATGGCTACACCTTC. Translation: CASGDSPNYGYTF.

This clone has just a few counts. The chain recombines TRBV27 with TRBJ2-1; D gene ambiguous. Germline lookup yields CDR1 MNHEY and CDR2 SMNVEV (reference sequence). Trimming removed 6 bases at V and 7 bases at J, with 10 bases between. The CDR3 consists of 12 residues. CDR3 amino acids: CASSLVGNEQFF. The CDR3, as DNA: TGTGCCAGCAGCCTGGTCGGGAATGAGCAGTTCTTC.

The rearrangement joins TRBV19 to TRBJ1-2; tentative D call: TRBD1 (6 bases). The CDR3 has 15 residues. Germline V gene data show CDR1 as LNHDA and CDR2 as SQIVND (reference sequence). V lost 4 bases to trimming and J lost 1 base, with 13 bases between them. CDR3 amino acids: CASSKRQGHNYGYTF. CDR3 nucleotides: TGTGCCAGTAGTAAAAGGCAGGGGCATAACTATGGCTACACCTTC.

This clone appeared once. The rearrangement links TRBV9 to TRBJ1-5, with TRBD1 identical over 7 bases. The CDR3 is made up of 14 amino acids. V lost 3 bases and J lost 3; bases outside the gene matches: 3. Germline V gives CDR1 SGDLS, CDR2 YYNGEE. Here the CDR3 reads CASSGGQDNQPQHF. The DNA of the CDR3 is TGTGCCAGCAGCGGCGGACAGGACAATCAGCCCCAGCATTTT.

The chain links TRBV5-4 to TRBJ2-7, with TRBD2 matching over 8 bases. Losses at the gene ends were 2 bases for V and 9 bases for J; bases not matched to a gene: 10. Germline CDR1 SGHNT, CDR2 YYREEE (reference sequence). CDR3 size: 14 residues. CDR3 amino acids: CASSFSGEGYTQYF. Written as DNA, the CDR3 is TGTGCCAGCAGCTTTAGCGGGGAGGGCTATACGCAGTACTTC.

The chain uses TRBV10-3 and TRBJ1-2, with 7 bases lining up with TRBD1. Germline V gives CDR1 ENHRY, CDR2 SYGVKD. V was pared by 11 bases and J by 1 base, with 13 bases of the junction left unmatched. This CDR3 contains 15 residues. The CDR3 is CAPLPRQGGNYGYTF. CDR3 nucleotide sequence: TGTGCCCCCCTACCTAGACAGGGAGGTAACTATGGCTACACCTTC.

J is TRBJ2-1 and V is TRBV6-1; TRBD2 aligns across 7 bases. The V gene's germline CDR1 is MNHNS and CDR2 SASEGT. Germline trimming cut 7 bases from V and 5 bases from J; bases unmatched to any gene: 8. The CDR3 length is 14 residues. The CDR3 is CASTPAGPHNEQFF. In nucleotides, the CDR3 is TGTGCCAGCACCCCAGCGGGGCCCCACAATGAGCAGTTCTTC.